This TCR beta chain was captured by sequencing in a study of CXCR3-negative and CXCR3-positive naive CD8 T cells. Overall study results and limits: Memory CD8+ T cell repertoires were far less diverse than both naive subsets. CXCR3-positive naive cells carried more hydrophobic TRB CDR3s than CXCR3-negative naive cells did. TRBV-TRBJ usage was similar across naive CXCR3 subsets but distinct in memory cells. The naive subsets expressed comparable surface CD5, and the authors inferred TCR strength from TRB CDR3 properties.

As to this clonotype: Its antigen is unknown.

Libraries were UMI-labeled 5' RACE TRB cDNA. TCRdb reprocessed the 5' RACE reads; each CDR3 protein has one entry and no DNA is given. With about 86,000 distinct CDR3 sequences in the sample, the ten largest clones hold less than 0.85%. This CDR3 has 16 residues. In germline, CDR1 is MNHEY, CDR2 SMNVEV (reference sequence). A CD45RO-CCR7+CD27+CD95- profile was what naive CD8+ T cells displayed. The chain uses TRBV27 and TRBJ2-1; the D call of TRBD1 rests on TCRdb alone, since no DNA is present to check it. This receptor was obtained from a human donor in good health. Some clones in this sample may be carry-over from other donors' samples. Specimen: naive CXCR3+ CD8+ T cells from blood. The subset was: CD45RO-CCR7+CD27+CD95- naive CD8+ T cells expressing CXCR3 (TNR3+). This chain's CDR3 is CASREFGTGGPNEQFF.